Below, 7 T cell receptor beta chains from the same sample are listed, as sequenced in a study of blood T cell repertoires in COVID-19. The method was immunoSEQ multiplex PCR; TCRdb's version includes in-frame clones alone and lacks a portion of them. Here the sample spans 200,000 to 250,000 clones, around 83% being singletons. The sample taken for sequencing was peripheral blood. Receptors originate from a man in his forties or fifties with active or convalescent COVID-19.

This clone was seen once. The rearrangement joins TRBV3-1 (or the pseudogene TRBV3-2) to TRBJ2-7; D is unclear. Germline values: CDR1 LGHDT, CDR2 YNNKEL (reference sequence). V lost 3 bases and J lost 0, with 12 bases in between. CDR3 length: 15 residues. The DNA of the CDR3 is TGTGCCAGCAGCCATGAAGCGCCGAACTCCTACGAGCAGTACTTC. Translation gives CASSHEAPNSYEQYF.

The chain uses TRBV11-3 and TRBJ2-5; tentatively, D is TRBD2 (5 bases). Trimming took 4 bases from V and 7 from J, leaving 13 bases between them. Germline CDR1 and CDR2: SGHNT and YENEEA. The CDR3 extends over 13 amino acids. The chain's CDR3 is CASSSTTLGTQYF. Written as DNA, the CDR3 is TGTGCCAGCAGCTCGACTACTCTGGGGACCCAGTACTTC.

This chain connects TRBV6-5 to TRBJ2-6; D gene unclear. The CDR3 totals 16 residues. Trimming left V 2 bases short and J 0 bases short, with 8 bases between. The germline CDR1 and CDR2 sequences are MNHEY and SVGAGI. The CDR3 protein is CASSYRGVSGANVLTF. CDR3 coding DNA: TGTGCCAGCAGTTACCGAGGAGTCTCTGGGGCCAACGTCCTGACTTTC.

The genes are TRBV11-2 and TRBJ2-3; the D is unclear. Germline CDR1 is SGHAT and CDR2 is FQNNGV. Trimming shortened V by 2 bases and J by 5 bases, and 20 bases separated the two germline ends. This CDR3 is 17 amino acids long. The CDR3 sequence: CASSLSFGLSGRDTQYF. DNA of the CDR3: TGTGCCAGCAGCTTAAGTTTTGGCTTATCAGGTAGAGATACGCAGTATTTT. Complete variable domain (other parts from reference TRBV11-2 and TRBJ2-3): EAGVAQSPRYKIIEKRQSVAFWCNPISGHATLYWYQQILGQGPKLLIQFQNNGVVDDSQLPKDRFSAERLKGVDSTLKIQPAKLEDSAVYLCASSLSFGLSGRDTQYFGPGTRLTVL.

The genes are TRBV2 and TRBJ1-5; D possibly corresponds to TRBD1 (5 bases). Germline-derived CDR1 and CDR2 are SNHLY and FYNNEI. The V and J ends lost 7 bases and 9 bases respectively, with 19 bases between them. The CDR3 contains 14 residues. Here the CDR3 DNA reads TGTGCCAGCACCGGAGGGACCTCTAAGGGGCCCCAGCATTTT. Its protein is CASTGGTSKGPQHF.

This clone has a handful of counts. The V gene is TRBV19, the J gene TRBJ1-2, with D possibly being TRBD1 (6 bases). The germline V gene encodes CDR1 LNHDA and CDR2 SQIVND (reference sequence). This CDR3 comprises 14 residues. Trimming cost V 7 bases and J 4 bases, with 16 bases left between them. CDR3 sequence reads: CASTLRGGGYGYTF. Written as DNA, the CDR3 is TGTGCCAGTACCCTTAGGGGGGGAGGCTATGGCTACACCTTC.

The DNA for the CDR3 is TGTGCCAGCAGTGACGGGCTTGCAGGGCGGAATGGCTACACCTTC. Translated, it gives CASSDGLAGRNGYTF. The V gene is TRBV6-1, the J gene TRBJ1-2, with D tentatively TRBD1 (5 bases). Between the trimmed V and J ends, which lost 3 bases and 6 bases, there was a span of 17 bases. This CDR3 is built from 15 residues. CDR1 is MNHNS and CDR2 is SASEGT in the germline V gene.